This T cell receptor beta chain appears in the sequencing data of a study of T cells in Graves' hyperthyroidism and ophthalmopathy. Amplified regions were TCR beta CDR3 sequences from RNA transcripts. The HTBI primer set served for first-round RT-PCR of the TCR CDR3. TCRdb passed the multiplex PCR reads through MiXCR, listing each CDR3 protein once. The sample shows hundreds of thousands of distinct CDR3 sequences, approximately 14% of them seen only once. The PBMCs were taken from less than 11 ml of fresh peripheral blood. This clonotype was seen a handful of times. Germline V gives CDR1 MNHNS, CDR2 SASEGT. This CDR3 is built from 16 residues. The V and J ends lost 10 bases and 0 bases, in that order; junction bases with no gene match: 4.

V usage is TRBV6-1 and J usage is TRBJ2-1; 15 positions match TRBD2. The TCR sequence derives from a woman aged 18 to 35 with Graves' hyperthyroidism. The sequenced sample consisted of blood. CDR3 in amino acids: CAIGTSGGSSYNEQFF. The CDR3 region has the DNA TGTGCCATCGGGACTAGCGGGGGGAGCTCCTACAATGAGCAGTTCTTC.